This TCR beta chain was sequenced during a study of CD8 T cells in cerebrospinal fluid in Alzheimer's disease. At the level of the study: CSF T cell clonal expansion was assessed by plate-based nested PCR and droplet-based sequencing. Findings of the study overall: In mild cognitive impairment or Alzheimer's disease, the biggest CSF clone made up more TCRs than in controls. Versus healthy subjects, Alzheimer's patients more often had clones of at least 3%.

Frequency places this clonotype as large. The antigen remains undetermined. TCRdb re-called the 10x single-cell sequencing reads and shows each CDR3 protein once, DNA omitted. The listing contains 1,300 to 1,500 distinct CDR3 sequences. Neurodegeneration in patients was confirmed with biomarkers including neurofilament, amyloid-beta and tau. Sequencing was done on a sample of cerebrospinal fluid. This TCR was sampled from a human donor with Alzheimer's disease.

The CDR3 here is CSASSSGADTQYF. V and J are TRBV20-1 and TRBJ2-3; the TCRdb D gene call, TRBD2, has no DNA to confirm it. Germline CDR1 DFQATT, CDR2 SNEGSKA (reference sequence). The CDR3 has 13 residues.